A selection of T cell receptor beta chains follows, all from one sample in a study of blood T cell repertoires in COVID-19. The table came from immunoSEQ multiplex PCR; TCRdb's copy has only in-frame clones and leaves some out. The sample carries hundreds of thousands of clones, 83% recorded once. The material sequenced was PBMCs or T cells enriched from blood (not recorded which). All receptors derive from a woman in her thirties or forties who had been exposed to COVID-19. Each CDR3 is given with its conserved first and last residue. D genes are given only for firm matches. Where a row states a size, it is once, few, many or the class of an expanded clone; other rows omit it.

NA,NA,TRBJ1-4,TRBV6-1,CASSEITANEKLFF,TGTGCCAGCAGTGAAATTACTGCTAATGAAAAACTGTTTTTT
NA,TRBD1,TRBJ1-6,TRBV5-1,CASSHRTGASNSPLHF,TGCGCCAGCAGCCACCGGACAGGGGCCTCAAATTCACCCCTCCACTTT
NA,NA,TRBJ2-3,TRBV2,CASSDRQASTDTQYF,TGTGCCAGCAGTGATAGGCAGGCAAGCACAGATACGCAGTATTTT
many,NA,TRBJ2-7,TRBV7-8,CASSPRGSLTYEQYF,TGTGCCAGCAGCCCCCGGGGGTCCCTCACCTACGAGCAGTACTTC
NA,NA,TRBJ1-2,TRBV27,CASTRASGYGYTF,TGTGCCAGCACCCGAGCCTCGGGCTATGGCTACACCTTC
few,TRBD2,TRBJ2-3,TRBV4-1,CASSPGRADTQYF,TGCGCCAGCAGCCCCGGGAGGGCAGATACGCAGTATTTT
NA,TRBD2,TRBJ2-3,TRBV4-2,CASSQESQRGARDTQYF,TGTGCCAGCAGCCAAGAGTCCCAGCGGGGGGCCCGGGATACGCAGTATTTT
NA,NA,TRBJ1-6,TRBV28,CASITGGSSYNSPLHF,TGTGCCAGTATAACGGGGGGAAGCTCCTATAATTCACCCCTCCACTTT
NA,TRBD1,TRBJ1-4,TRBV2,CASSERTGGEKLFF,TGTGCCAGCAGTGAGAGGACAGGAGGGGAAAAACTGTTTTTT
NA,TRBD1,TRBJ1-6,TRBV7-9,CASSGTGDSPLHF,TGTGCCAGCAGCGGGACAGGGGATTCACCCCTCCACTTT
NA,NA,TRBJ2-1,TRBV5-1,CASSLGGLVDEQFF,TGCGCCAGCAGCTTGGGAGGGTTGGTGGATGAGCAGTTCTTC
NA,TRBD1,TRBJ1-2,TRBV28,CASSPRGQGRLYGYTF,TGTGCCAGCAGCCCCCGGGGACAGGGTCGCCTCTATGGCTACACCTTC
NA,TRBD1,TRBJ1-4,TRBV7-2,CASSPPGTALMRVFF,TGTGCCAGCAGCCCCCCCGGGACAGCCCTTATGAGGGTGTTTTTT
NA,NA,TRBJ1-1,TRBV10-3,CAISPEVGSMNTEAFF,TGTGCCATCAGCCCGGAGGTGGGGTCGATGAACACTGAAGCTTTCTTT
NA,NA,TRBJ1-5,TRBV3-1/TRBV3-2,CASSQGLGDQPQHF,TGTGCCAGCAGCCAAGGGCTGGGAGATCAGCCCCAGCATTTT
once,TRBD1,TRBJ1-5,TRBV5-8,CASSRQGKEPQHF,TGTGCCAGCAGCAGACAGGGGAAGGAGCCCCAGCATTTT
NA,NA,TRBJ2-2,TRBV2,CASSALATNTGELFF,TGTGCCAGCAGTGCTTTAGCGACGAACACCGGGGAGCTGTTTTTT
NA,NA,TRBJ2-1,TRBV7-8,CASSPQVGGWNEQFF,TGTGCCAGCAGCCCCCAGGTGGGAGGTTGGAATGAGCAGTTCTTC
NA,TRBD1,TRBJ1-5,TRBV2,CASSQNLRQGISGNQPQHF,TGTGCCAGCAGTCAAAATCTAAGACAGGGTATTAGTGGCAATCAGCCCCAGCATTTT
once,TRBD1,TRBJ2-7,TRBV3-1/TRBV3-2,CASSQDPGQGWEQYF,TGTGCCAGCAGCCAAGACCCGGGACAGGGATGGGAGCAGTACTTC
NA,TRBD1,TRBJ2-1,TRBV7-2,CASSLHDRVSNEQFF,TGTGCCAGCAGCTTACACGACAGGGTTAGCAATGAGCAGTTCTTC
NA,TRBD1,TRBJ1-5,TRBV3-1/TRBV3-2,CASSQDKGTDVRSNQPQHF,TGTGCCAGCAGCCAAGATAAGGGGACAGATGTCCGTAGCAATCAGCCCCAGCATTTT
NA,TRBD1,TRBJ1-3,TRBV29-1,CSVGQGAANTIYF,TGCAGCGTTGGACAGGGGGCTGCAAACACCATATATTTT
NA,NA,TRBJ1-1,TRBV29-1,CSTPGGNTEAFF,TGCAGCACTCCAGGAGGGAACACTGAAGCTTTCTTT
NA,NA,TRBJ2-2,TRBV11-2,CASRPAGQLNTGELFF,TGTGCCAGCAGGCCCGCGGGACAGCTGAACACCGGGGAGCTGTTTTTT
NA,NA,TRBJ2-5,TRBV30,CAWRGTDSAGETQYF,TGTGCCTGGAGAGGGACTGACTCAGCCGGGGAGACCCAGTACTTC
NA,TRBD1,TRBJ1-1,TRBV5-1,CASSPGQGISTEAFF,TGCGCCAGCAGTCCGGGACAGGGGATATCCACTGAAGCTTTCTTT
NA,TRBD1,TRBJ1-5,TRBV5-5,CASSQTGPGNQPQHF,TGTGCCAGCAGCCAGACAGGGCCGGGCAATCAGCCCCAGCATTTT
NA,NA,TRBJ1-2,TRBV7-8,CASSLGGRLDPEGYTF,TGTGCCAGCAGCTTGGGGGGGCGCTTAGATCCGGAGGGCTACACCTTC
NA,NA,TRBJ1-1,TRBV4-1,CASSQSPIGGMNTEAFF,TGCGCCAGCAGCCAATCTCCAATCGGAGGCATGAACACTGAAGCTTTCTTT
NA,TRBD1,TRBJ2-5,TRBV28,CASSTGKETQYF,TGTGCCAGCTCGACAGGGAAAGAGACCCAGTACTTC
many,TRBD1,TRBJ2-7,TRBV19,CASSIRDRQSSYEQYF,TGTGCCAGTAGTATAAGGGACAGGCAGAGCTCCTACGAGCAGTACTTC
NA,TRBD2,TRBJ2-3,TRBV3-1/TRBV3-2,CASSGLGKADTQYF,TGTGCCAGCAGCGGACTAGGGAAGGCAGATACGCAGTATTTT
once,NA,TRBJ2-5,TRBV6-5,CASAEAQGGTQYF,TGTGCCAGCGCAGAGGCTCAGGGGGGGACCCAGTACTTC
NA,NA,TRBJ1-2,TRBV7-9,CASSLIGAWGGYTF,TGTGCCAGCAGCTTAATTGGGGCTTGGGGTGGCTACACCTTC
NA,TRBD1,TRBJ1-2,TRBV18,CASSPPGQGGFGYTF,TGTGCCAGCTCACCACCGGGACAGGGGGGCTTTGGCTACACCTTC
NA,TRBD1,TRBJ2-1,TRBV6-5,CASRAGTGVYNEQFF,TGTGCCAGCAGAGCCGGGACAGGGGTATACAATGAGCAGTTCTTC
NA,NA,TRBJ2-4,TRBV19,CASSLGLPAKNIQYF,TGTGCCAGTAGTCTTGGGCTGCCAGCCAAAAACATTCAGTACTTC
NA,TRBD1,TRBJ1-1,TRBV9,CASSVGSGTGPTEAFF,TGTGCCAGCAGCGTAGGGTCCGGGACAGGTCCCACTGAAGCTTTCTTT
NA,TRBD1,TRBJ1-4,TRBV9,CASSVNPRGPEKLFF,TGTGCCAGCAGCGTAAACCCCAGGGGGCCTGAAAAACTGTTTTTT
once,NA,TRBJ1-2,TRBV6-5,CASSYAENYGYTF,TGTGCCAGCAGTTACGCAGAAAACTATGGCTACACCTTC
NA,TRBD2,TRBJ2-1,TRBV5-1,CASSFTAPTSGGWNEQFF,TGCGCCAGCAGCTTCACCGCGCCCACTAGCGGGGGGTGGAATGAGCAGTTCTTC
NA,TRBD2,TRBJ2-1,TRBV2,CASTRTSGANHEQFF,TGTGCCAGCACCAGGACTAGCGGGGCGAACCATGAGCAGTTCTTC